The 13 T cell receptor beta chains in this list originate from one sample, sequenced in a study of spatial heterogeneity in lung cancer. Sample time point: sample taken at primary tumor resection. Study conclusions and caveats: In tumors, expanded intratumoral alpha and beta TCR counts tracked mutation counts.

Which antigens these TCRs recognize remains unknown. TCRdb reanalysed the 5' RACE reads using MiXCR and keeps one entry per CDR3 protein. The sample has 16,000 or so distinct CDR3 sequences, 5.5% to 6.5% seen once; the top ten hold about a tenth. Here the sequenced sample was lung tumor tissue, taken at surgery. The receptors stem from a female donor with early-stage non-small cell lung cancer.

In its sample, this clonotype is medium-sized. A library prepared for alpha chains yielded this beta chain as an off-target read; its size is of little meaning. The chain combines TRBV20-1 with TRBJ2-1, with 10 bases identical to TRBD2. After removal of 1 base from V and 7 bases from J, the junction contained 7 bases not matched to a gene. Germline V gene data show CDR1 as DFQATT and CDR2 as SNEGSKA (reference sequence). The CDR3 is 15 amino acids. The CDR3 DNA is TGCAGTGCTAGAGTGTCTAGCGGGAGCGGAAATGAGCAGTTCTTC. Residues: CSARVSSGSGNEQFF.

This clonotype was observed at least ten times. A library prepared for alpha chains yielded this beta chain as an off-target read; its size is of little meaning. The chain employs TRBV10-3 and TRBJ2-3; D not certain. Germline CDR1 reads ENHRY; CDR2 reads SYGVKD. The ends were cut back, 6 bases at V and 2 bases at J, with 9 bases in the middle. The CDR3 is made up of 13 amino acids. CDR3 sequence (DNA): TGTGCCATCAGGCCCAGCGCCACAGATACGCAGTATTTT. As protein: CAIRPSATDTQYF.

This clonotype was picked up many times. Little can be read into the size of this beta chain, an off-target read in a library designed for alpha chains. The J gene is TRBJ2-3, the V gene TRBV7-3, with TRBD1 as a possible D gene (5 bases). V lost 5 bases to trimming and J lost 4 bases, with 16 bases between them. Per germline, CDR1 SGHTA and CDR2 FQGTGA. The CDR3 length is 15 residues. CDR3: CASSPGPWDADTQYF. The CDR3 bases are TGTGCCAGCAGCCCAGGGCCCTGGGATGCAGATACGCAGTATTTT.

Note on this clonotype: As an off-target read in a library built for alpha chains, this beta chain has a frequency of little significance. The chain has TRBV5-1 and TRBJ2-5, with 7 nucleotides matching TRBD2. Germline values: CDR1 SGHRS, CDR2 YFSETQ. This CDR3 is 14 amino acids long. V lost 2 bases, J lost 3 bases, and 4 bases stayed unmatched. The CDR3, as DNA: TGCGCCAGCAGCTTCCCTAGCGGCGAAGAGACCCAGTACTTC. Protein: CASSFPSGEETQYF.

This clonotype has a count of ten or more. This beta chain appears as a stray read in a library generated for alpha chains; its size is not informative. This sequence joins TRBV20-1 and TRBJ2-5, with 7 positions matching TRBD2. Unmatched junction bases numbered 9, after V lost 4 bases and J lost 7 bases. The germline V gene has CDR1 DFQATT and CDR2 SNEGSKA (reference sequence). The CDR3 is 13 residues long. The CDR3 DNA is TGCAGTGCTACCACCGGGGGGTCTCGGACCCAGTACTTC. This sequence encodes CSATTGGSRTQYF.

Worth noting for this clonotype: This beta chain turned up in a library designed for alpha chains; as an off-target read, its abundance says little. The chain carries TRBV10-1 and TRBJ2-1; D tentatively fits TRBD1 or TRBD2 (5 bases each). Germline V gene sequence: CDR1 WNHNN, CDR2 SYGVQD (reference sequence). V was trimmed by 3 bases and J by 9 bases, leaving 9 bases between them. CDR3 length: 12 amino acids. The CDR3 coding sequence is TGCGCCAGCAGTGATGAGGGGTCTGAGCAGTTCTTC. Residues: CASSDEGSEQFF.

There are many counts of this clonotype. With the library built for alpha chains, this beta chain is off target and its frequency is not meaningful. The CDR3 DNA follows: TGTGCCAGCAGGACAGGGGGCAGGAACTATGGCTACACCTTC. Translation: CASRTGGRNYGYTF. V and J are TRBV28 and TRBJ1-2; 10 nucleotides line up with TRBD1. Germline lookup yields CDR1 MDHEN and CDR2 SYDVKM. V trimming: 6 bases; J trimming: 2 bases; junction bases outside the gene matches: 3. This CDR3 is 14 amino acids long.

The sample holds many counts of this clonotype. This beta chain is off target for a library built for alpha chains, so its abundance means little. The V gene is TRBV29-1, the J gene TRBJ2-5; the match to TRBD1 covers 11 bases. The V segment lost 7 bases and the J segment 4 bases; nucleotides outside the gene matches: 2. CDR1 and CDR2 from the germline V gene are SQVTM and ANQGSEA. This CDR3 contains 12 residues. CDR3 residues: CSAGQGAETQYF. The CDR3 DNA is TGCAGCGCTGGACAGGGGGCAGAGACCCAGTACTTC.

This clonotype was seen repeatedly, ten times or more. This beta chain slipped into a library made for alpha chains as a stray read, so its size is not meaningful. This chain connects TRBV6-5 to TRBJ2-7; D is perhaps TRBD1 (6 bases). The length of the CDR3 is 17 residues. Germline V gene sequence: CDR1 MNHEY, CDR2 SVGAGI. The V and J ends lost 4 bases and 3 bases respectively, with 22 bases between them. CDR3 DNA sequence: TGTGCCAGCAGTTCCAGATGGGACATGAGGGGCCACTACGAGCAGTACTTC. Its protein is CASSSRWDMRGHYEQYF.

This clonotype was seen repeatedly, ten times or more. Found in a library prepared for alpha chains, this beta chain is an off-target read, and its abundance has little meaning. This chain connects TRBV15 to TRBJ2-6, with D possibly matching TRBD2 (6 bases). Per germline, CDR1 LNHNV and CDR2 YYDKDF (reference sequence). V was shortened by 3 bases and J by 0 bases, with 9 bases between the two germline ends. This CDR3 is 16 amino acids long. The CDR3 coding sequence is TGTGCCACCAGCAGGGGAGGTCGCTCTGGGGCCAACGTCCTGACTTTC. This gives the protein CATSRGGRSGANVLTF.

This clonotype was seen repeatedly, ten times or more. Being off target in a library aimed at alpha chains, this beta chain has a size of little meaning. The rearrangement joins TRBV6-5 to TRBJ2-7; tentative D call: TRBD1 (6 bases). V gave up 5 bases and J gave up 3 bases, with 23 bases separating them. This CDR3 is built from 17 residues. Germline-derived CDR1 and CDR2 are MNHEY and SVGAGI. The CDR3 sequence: CASSAAWTEPPLYEQYF. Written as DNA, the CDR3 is TGTGCCAGCAGTGCGGCATGGACAGAGCCGCCCCTCTACGAGCAGTACTTC.

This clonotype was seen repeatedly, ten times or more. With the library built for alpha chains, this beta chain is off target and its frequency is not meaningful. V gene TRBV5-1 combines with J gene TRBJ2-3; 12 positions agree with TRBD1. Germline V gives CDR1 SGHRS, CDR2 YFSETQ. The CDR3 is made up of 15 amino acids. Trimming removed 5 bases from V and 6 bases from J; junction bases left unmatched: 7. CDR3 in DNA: TGCGCCAGCAGATCCGGGACAGGGGGCGCGGATACGCAGTATTTT. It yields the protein CASRSGTGGADTQYF.

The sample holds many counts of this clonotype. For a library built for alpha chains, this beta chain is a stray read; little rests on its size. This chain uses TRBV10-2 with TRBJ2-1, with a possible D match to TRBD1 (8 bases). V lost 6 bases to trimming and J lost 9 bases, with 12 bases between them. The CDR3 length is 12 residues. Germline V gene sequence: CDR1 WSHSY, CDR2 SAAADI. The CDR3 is CASRQGEGEQFF. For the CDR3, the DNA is TGCGCCAGCAGACAGGGGGAGGGTGAGCAGTTCTTC.